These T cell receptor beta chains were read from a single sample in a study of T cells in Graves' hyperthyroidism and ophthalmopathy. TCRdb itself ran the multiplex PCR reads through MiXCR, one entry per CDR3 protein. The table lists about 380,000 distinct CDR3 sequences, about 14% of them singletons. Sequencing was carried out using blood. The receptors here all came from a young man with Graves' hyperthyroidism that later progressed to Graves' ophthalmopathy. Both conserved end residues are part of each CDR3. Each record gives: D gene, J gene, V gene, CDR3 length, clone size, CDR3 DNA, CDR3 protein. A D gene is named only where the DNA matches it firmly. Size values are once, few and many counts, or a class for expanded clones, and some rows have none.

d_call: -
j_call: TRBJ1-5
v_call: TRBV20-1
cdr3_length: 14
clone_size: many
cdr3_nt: TGCAGTGCTAGAGATCCCCAGGGCTGGAAGCCCCAGCATTTT
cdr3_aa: CSARDPQGWKPQHF

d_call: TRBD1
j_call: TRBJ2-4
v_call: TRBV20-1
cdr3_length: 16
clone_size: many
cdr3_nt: TGCAGTGCTAGACCACAGGGGGCTAAGGACAAAAACATTCAGTACTTC
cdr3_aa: CSARPQGAKDKNIQYF

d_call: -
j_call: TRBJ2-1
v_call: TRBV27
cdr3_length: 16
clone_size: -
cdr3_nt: TGTGCCAGCAGTTTAACTGCCTGGAGCTCCTACAATGAGCAGTTCTTC
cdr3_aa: CASSLTAWSSYNEQFF

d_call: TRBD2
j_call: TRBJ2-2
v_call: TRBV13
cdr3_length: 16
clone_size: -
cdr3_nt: TGTGCCAGCAGCCCCCGACTAGCGGCGAACACCGGGGAGCTGTTTTTT
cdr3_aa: CASSPRLAANTGELFF

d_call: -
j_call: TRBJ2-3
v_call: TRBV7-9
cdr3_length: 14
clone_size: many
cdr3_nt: TGTGCCAGCAGCTTTGAGGGGTGGCAAGATACGCAGTATTTT
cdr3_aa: CASSFEGWQDTQYF

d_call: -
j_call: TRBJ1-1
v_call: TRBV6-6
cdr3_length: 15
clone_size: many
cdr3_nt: TGTGCCAGCAGTTACTCTGCCGGGAGGAACACTGAAGCTTTCTTT
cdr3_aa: CASSYSAGRNTEAFF

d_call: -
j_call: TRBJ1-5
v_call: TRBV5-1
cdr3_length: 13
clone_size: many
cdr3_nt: TGCGCCAGCAGGGATTGTAAGTGTCAGCCCCAGCATTTT
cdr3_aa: CASRDCKCQPQHF

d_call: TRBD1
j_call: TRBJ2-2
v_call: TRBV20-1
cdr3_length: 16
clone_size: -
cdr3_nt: TGCAGTGCTAGGGCCCTGGGACAGGGTGGCGCCGGGGAGCTGCTTTTT
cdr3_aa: CSARALGQGGAGELLF

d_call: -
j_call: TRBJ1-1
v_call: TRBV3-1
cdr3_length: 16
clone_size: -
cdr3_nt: TGTGCCAGCAGCCAAGCCCTATCCGGGACATCGACTGAAGCTTTCTTT
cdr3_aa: CASSQALSGTSTEAFF

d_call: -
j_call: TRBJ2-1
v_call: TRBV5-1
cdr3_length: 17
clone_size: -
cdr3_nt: TGCGCCAGCAGGTCCCCCCCCCCGGGAATGGACTACAATGAGCAGTTCTTC
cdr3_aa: CASRSPPPGMDYNEQFF

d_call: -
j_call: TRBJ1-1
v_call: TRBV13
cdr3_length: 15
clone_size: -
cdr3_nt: TGTGCCAGCAATCACCAACCGGGACATCCTTTTGAAGCTTTCTTT
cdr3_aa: CASNHQPGHPFEAFF

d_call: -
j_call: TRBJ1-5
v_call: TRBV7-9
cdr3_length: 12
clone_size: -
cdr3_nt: TGTGCCGGGGCTTGGGGAAATCAGCCCCAGCATTTT
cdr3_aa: CAGAWGNQPQHF

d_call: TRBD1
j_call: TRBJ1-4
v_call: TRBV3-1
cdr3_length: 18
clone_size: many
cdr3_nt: TGTGCCAGCAGCCCGCGGACAGGGTCTACTCTCCGCCCCGCGGAACTGTTTTTT
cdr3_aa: CASSPRTGSTLRPAELFF

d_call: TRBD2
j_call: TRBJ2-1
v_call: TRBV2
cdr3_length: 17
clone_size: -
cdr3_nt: TGTGCCAGCATTTCAGGGGGCGCGACTAGCGGGGTCACGGCTGAGTTCTTC
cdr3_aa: CASISGGATSGVTAEFF

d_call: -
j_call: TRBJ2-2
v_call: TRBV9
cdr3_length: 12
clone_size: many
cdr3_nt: TGTGCCAGCAGCCCTCACACCGGGGAGCTGTTTTTT
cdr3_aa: CASSPHTGELFF

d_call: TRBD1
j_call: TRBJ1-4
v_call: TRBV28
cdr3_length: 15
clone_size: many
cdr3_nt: TGTGCCAGCAGTTTAGAGGGGGCGGCGTATGAAAAACTGTTTTTT
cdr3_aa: CASSLEGAAYEKLFF

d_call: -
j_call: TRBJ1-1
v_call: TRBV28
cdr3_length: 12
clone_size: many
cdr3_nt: TGTGCCAGCAGTTTGCAGTCCCCGGCGGCTTTCTTT
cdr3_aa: CASSLQSPAAFF

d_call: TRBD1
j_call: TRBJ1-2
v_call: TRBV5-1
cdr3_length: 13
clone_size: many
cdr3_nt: TGCGCCAGCAGATTAGACAGGGACCATGGCTACACCTTC
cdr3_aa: CASRLDRDHGYTF

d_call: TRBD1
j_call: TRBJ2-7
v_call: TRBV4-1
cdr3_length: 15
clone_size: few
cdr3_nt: TGCGCCAGCAGCCAACAGGACAGGGGAGACCACGAGCAGTACTTC
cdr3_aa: CASSQQDRGDHEQYF

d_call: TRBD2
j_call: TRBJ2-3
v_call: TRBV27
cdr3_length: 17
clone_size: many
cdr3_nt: TGTGCCAGCAGTTTGCTGGGCTCGCGGGGGAGCACAGATACGCAGTATTTT
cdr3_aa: CASSLLGSRGSTDTQYF

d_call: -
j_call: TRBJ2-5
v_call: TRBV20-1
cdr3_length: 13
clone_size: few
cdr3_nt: TGCAGTGCCCGACAGAGCGGCCAAGAGACCCAGTACTTC
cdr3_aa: CSARQSGQETQYF

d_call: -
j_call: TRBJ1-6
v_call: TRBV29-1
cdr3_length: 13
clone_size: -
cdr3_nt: TGCAGCGTTCGGGACAATCTTAATTCACCCCTCCACTTT
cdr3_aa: CSVRDNLNSPLHF

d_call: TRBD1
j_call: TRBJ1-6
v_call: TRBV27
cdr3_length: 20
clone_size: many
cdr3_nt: TGTGCCAGCAGTTTAAGAGGTGGAGGGACAGGGTCCAGGGGTAATTCACCCCTCCACTTT
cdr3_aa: CASSLRGGGTGSRGNSPLHF

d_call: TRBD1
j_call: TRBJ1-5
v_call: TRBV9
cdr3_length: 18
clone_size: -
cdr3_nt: TGTGCCAGCAGCGCACTATCCCGGGACAGGGGACCAAATCAGCCCCAGCATTTT
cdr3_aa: CASSALSRDRGPNQPQHF

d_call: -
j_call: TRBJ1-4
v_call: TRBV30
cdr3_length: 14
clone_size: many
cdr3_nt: TGTGCCTGGAGTCCTGGGACGGTTAATGAAAAACTGTTTTTT
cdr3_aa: CAWSPGTVNEKLFF

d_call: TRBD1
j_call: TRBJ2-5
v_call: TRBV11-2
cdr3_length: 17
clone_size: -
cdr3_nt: TGTGCCAGCAGCTTAGTAACAGGGGTCAAATGGGGACAGACCCAGTACTTC
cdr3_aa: CASSLVTGVKWGQTQYF

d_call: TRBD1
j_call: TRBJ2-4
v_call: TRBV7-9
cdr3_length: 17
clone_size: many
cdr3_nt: TGTGCCAGCAGCTCCTCCTGGACAGGGTCGGCCAAAAACATTCAGTACTTC
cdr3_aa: CASSSSWTGSAKNIQYF

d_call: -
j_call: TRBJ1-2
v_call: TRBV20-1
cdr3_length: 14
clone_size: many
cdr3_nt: TGCAGTGCTAGAGATAGGGGTGAGGGTTGGGGCTACACCTTC
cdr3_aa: CSARDRGEGWGYTF

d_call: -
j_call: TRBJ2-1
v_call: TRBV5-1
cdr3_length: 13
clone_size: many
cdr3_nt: TGCGCCAGCAGCTTGGAGGCTTACAATGAGCAGTTCTTC
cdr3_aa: CASSLEAYNEQFF

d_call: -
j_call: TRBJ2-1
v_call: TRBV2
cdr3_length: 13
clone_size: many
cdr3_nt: TGTGCCAGCAGTTTTGGGGTCGACAATGAGCAGTTCTTC
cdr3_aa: CASSFGVDNEQFF

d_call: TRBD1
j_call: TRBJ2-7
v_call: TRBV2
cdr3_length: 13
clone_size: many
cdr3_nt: TGTGCCAGCACCCGGGACAGGGGCTACGAGCAGTACTTC
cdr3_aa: CASTRDRGYEQYF

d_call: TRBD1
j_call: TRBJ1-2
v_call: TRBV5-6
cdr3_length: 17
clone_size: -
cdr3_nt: TGTGCCAGCAGCTTGGGAGGGACAGGATTTTTTAACTATGGCTACACCTTC
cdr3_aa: CASSLGGTGFFNYGYTF

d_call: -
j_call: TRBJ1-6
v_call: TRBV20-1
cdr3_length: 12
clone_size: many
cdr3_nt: TGCAGTGCTATTGGTAGATATTCACCCCTCCACTTT
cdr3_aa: CSAIGRYSPLHF

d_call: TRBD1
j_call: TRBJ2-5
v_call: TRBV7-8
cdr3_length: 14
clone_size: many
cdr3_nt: TGTGCCAGCGGAGAGGGGGCCGTCCCAGAGACCCAGTACTTC
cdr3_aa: CASGEGAVPETQYF

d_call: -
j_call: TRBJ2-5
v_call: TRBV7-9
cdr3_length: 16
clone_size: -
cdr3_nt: TGTGCCAGCAGCTTCCAGGGCGGCAGGGCGGACGAGACCCAGTACTTC
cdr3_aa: CASSFQGGRADETQYF

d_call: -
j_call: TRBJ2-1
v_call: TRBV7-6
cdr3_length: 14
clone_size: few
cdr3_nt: TGTGCCAGCAGCTTAGTAGGCCAGGCCAATGAGCAGTTCTTC
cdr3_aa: CASSLVGQANEQFF

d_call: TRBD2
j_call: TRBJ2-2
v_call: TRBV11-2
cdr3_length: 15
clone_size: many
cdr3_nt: TGTGCCAGCAGCTTAGAACTAGCGGCTGCCGGGGAGCTGTTTTTT
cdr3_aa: CASSLELAAAGELFF

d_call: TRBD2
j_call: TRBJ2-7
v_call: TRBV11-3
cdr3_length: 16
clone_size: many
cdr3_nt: TGTGCCAGCAGTCTGGGACTAGCGGGGCGACACTACGAGCAGTACTTC
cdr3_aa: CASSLGLAGRHYEQYF

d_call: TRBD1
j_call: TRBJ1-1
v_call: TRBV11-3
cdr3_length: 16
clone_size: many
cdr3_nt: TGTGCCAGCAGCCCCCACAGGGGGCCGGGTGTTGCTGAAGCTTTCTTT
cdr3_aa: CASSPHRGPGVAEAFF

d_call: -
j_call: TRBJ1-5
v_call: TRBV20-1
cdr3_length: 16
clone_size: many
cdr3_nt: TGCAGTGCTAGAGATCCCCTGAGGGCTCGTGATCAGCCCCAGCATTTT
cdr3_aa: CSARDPLRARDQPQHF

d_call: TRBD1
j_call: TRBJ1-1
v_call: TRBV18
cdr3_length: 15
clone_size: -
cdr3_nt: TGTGCCAGCTCACCATGGGAGGGGGCGCGAACTGAAGCTTTCTTT
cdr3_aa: CASSPWEGARTEAFF

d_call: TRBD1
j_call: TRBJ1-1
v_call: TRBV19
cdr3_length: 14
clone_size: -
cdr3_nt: TGTGCCAGTAGTCCGTACAGGGGGCCCACTGAAGCTTTCTTT
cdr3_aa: CASSPYRGPTEAFF

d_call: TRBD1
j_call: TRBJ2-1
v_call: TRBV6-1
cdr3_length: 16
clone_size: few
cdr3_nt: TGTGCCAGCAGTCCCCTGGCGGGACAGGGAGGAGCTGAGCAGTTCTTC
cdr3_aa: CASSPLAGQGGAEQFF

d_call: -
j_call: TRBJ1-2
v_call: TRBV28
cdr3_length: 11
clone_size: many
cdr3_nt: TGTGCCAGCAGTCTGCAGCGGGGCTACACCTTC
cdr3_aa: CASSLQRGYTF

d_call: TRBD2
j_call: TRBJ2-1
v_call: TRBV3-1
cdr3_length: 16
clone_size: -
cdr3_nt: TGTGCCAGCAGCCCTCATCGGGGGGGCCTCACCAATGAGCAGTTCTTC
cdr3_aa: CASSPHRGGLTNEQFF

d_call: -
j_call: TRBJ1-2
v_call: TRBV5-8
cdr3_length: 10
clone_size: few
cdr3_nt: TGTGCCAGCAGCTTGGACAGGGAGACCTTC
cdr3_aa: CASSLDRETF

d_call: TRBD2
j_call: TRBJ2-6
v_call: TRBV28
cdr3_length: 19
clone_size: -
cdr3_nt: TGTGCCAGCAGTTTTCGGACTAGCGGGGGTTCCTCTGGGGCCAACGTCCTGACTTTC
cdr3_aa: CASSFRTSGGSSGANVLTF